This TCR beta chain was sequenced in a study of blood T cell dynamics during melanoma immunotherapy (dated by TCRdb to 2018 to 2021). Regarding the study in general: Patients had metastatic melanoma and received first-line pembrolizumab or nivolumab plus ipilimumab as standard of care in the United Kingdom. To identify early correlates of response, the study profiled peripheral T cell receptor repertoires in patients with metastatic melanoma before and after one cycle of checkpoint inhibitor therapy. The training cohort was made up of consecutive patients, while a further independent group of patients from the same centre was pooled to form an external validation set.

For every bulk PBMC sample, a fixed 350 ng of DNA was loaded. TCR beta CDR3 sequences were amplified from genomic DNA with the immunoSEQ TCRb Assay kit following manufacturer instructions. The KAPA Library Quantification Kit for Illumina platforms was used to quantify pooled libraries by qPCR. Pooled libraries were clustered at about 0.55-1.2 pM and sequenced on an Illumina NextSeq 500. In the source study's methods: TCR data were analyzed using immunoSEQ ANALYZER and the R LymphoSeq package. A rearrangement efficiency score was calculated as productive divided by the sum of productive and non-productive CDR3 sequences. Clonality was measured with the Gini coefficient and diversity with the Renyi index at alpha=1, compared pairwise between timepoints within each patient. In LymphoSeq, clonal relatedness was computed using an edit distance of 3, and repertoire similarity was computed using the Bhattacharyya coefficient. Linear discriminant analysis on week-3 changes in clonality and diversity was built with the R MASS and caret packages to classify response. Held by TCRdb, this immuneACCESS table contains in-frame sequences only and omits some clones. Under half of the omission traces to an unresolved V gene where checked; the cause of the rest is unknown. V and J calls and clone size come straight from that table; D and trimming were deduced from the DNA. Across this sample there are approximately 9,700 clones, with about 87% seen only once. The top ten hold 10% of the sample.

Comment on this clone: Its antigen is still unknown. No clone much larger than this one lies a single base away; base qualities are absent.

The sample's time point, from its label and the paper: pre-treatment baseline. Blood samples were collected before treatment (T0) and at week 3 (W3), after the first cycle of checkpoint blockade. Except for a couple of patients with rapid clinical progression, response was assessed 12 weeks after the first infusion by RECIST 1.1; disease control meant complete response, partial response or stable disease. Patients with prior systemic cancer treatment, concomitant immunosuppressant therapy or synchronous other active malignancies were excluded. Both bulk PBMC and plasma cell-free DNA were sequenced for TCR beta so that circulating cells and T cell turnover could be tracked. PBMC were isolated from blood with Lymphoprep and SepMate tubes, followed by red cell lysis. QIAamp DNA Blood Mini kits were used to extract DNA from PBMC and from sorted T cell subsets. Deletion took 5 bases off V and 8 bases off J, with a span of 16 bases between the germline ends. The CDR3 covers 13 residues, taking in both the cysteine and the valine. The kept DNA is CDR3 alone, 39 bases in frame from the first base. CDR1 LGHNT and CDR2 FRNRAP are derived from the germline V gene.

Results the study describes overall, beyond this receptor: The relatively small sample size was acknowledged as potentially limiting generalization of the results. Whether the T cell clones behind the repertoire changes were melanoma-specific or instead reflected general immune activation was something the study could not determine. Patients who later achieved disease control showed a bifurcated PBMC repertoire reorganization at W3, with increased clonality or increased diversity, unlike progressors.

The sequencing here drew on blood, taken from a patient treated with checkpoint blockade. The chain is made from TRBV12-5 and TRBJ2-7; the D gene could be TRBD1 or TRBD2, each one agreeing over 5 bases. The source is a human donor with melanoma. The DNA reads as follows: TGTGCTAGTGGTGCCAACGGGGCCGGACAGCAGTACGTC. Translated, it gives CASGANGAGQQYV.